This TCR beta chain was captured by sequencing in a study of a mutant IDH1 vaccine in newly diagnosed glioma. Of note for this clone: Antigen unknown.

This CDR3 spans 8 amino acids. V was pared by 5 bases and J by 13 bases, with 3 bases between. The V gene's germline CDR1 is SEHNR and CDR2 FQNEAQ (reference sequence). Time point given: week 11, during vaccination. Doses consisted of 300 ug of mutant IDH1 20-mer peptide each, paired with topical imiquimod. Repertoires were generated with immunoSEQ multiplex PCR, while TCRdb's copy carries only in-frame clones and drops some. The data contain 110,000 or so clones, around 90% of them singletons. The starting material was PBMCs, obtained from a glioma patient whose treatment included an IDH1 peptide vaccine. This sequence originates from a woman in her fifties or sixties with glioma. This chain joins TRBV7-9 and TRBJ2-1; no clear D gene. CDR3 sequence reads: CASSAQFF. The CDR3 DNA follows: TGTGCCAGCAGCGCTCAGTTCTTC.